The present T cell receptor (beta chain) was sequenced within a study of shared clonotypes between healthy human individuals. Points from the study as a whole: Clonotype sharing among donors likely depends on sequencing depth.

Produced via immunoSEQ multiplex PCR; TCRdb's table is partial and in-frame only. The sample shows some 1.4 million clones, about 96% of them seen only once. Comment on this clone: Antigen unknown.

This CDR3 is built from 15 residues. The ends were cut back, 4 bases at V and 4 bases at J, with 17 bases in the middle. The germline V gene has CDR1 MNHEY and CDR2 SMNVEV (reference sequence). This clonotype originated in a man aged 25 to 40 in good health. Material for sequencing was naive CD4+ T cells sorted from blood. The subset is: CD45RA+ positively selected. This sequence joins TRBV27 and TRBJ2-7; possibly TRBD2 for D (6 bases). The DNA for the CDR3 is TGTGCCAGCAGTTCCCGAGGTGGGCGGGATTACGAGCAGTACTTC. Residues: CASSSRGGRDYEQYF.